The rows below give T cell receptor beta chains drawn from one sample of a study of OX40 agonist ivuxolimab in advanced cancers. Generated by immunoSEQ multiplex PCR, the TCRdb table keeps only in-frame clones and is missing some. The repertoire holds under 95,000 clones, roughly 87% seen once, with 0.15% to 0.2% in the top ten. The sample in question was CD4+ or CD8+ T cells sorted from blood, obtained in a trial of the OX40 agonist ivuxolimab. The receptors were gathered from an adult with an advanced solid tumor such as melanoma, head and neck, liver or kidney cancer. The CDR3 runs from the conserved cysteine through the conserved F or W. A D gene is named only where the DNA matches it firmly. Size is stated for part of the rows, as once, few or many counts, or as a class when the clone is expanded.

V gene: TRBV4-2
J gene: TRBJ1-5
D gene: -
clone size: -
CDR3 DNA: TGTGCCAGCAGCCAAGACAGTCGGAATCAGCCCCAGCATTTT
CDR3 protein: CASSQDSRNQPQHF

V gene: TRBV10-3
J gene: TRBJ1-1
D gene: -
clone size: once
CDR3 DNA: TGTGCCATCAGTGAGCCGGGGCGGGAAGCTTTCTTT
CDR3 protein: CAISEPGREAFF

V gene: TRBV5-1
J gene: TRBJ2-5
D gene: -
clone size: once
CDR3 DNA: TGCGCCAGCAGCTTGGTCGGGCAAGAGACCCAGTACTTC
CDR3 protein: CASSLVGQETQYF

V gene: TRBV19
J gene: TRBJ1-6
D gene: TRBD1
clone size: -
CDR3 DNA: TGTGCCAGTAGTCCTATTCCGGGACAGTCCTATAATTCACCCCTCCACTTT
CDR3 protein: CASSPIPGQSYNSPLHF

V gene: TRBV30
J gene: TRBJ2-7
D gene: -
clone size: -
CDR3 DNA: TGTGCCTGGGGGCGCGGGTCCGAGCAGTACTTC
CDR3 protein: CAWGRGSEQYF

V gene: TRBV2
J gene: TRBJ1-2
D gene: TRBD1
clone size: -
CDR3 DNA: TGTGCCAGCAAACAGGGGGGAAACTATGGCTACACCTTC
CDR3 protein: CASKQGGNYGYTF

V gene: TRBV29-1
J gene: TRBJ2-1
D gene: TRBD1
clone size: -
CDR3 DNA: TGCAGCGTAACGCCGGGACAGGGGGACAATGAGCAGTTCTTC
CDR3 protein: CSVTPGQGDNEQFF

V gene: TRBV10-3
J gene: TRBJ1-1
D gene: -
clone size: -
CDR3 DNA: TGTGCCATCACCAATGCCGCCGGGCGATGGTTGGGCACTGAAGCTTTCTTT
CDR3 protein: CAITNAAGRWLGTEAFF

V gene: TRBV7-9
J gene: TRBJ1-2
D gene: -
clone size: -
CDR3 DNA: TGTGCCAGCAGCTTAGTAACCGGGACTCCTATGTATGGCTACACCTTC
CDR3 protein: CASSLVTGTPMYGYTF

V gene: TRBV7-2
J gene: TRBJ2-1
D gene: -
clone size: -
CDR3 DNA: TGTGCCAGCAGCTTAGAGTTCCTCGGGCGGCCCGAGTTCTTC
CDR3 protein: CASSLEFLGRPEFF

V gene: TRBV7-2
J gene: TRBJ2-7
D gene: -
clone size: -
CDR3 DNA: TGTGCCAGCAGCTTCCTGACAGGTAACGGGGAGCAGTACTTC
CDR3 protein: CASSFLTGNGEQYF

V gene: TRBV6-5
J gene: TRBJ1-6
D gene: -
clone size: -
CDR3 DNA: TGTGCCAGCAGTTACTTTGACAGGCCACCCCTCCACTTT
CDR3 protein: CASSYFDRPPLHF

V gene: TRBV28
J gene: TRBJ2-3
D gene: -
clone size: -
CDR3 DNA: TGTGCCAGCTATTCTGGTTTCTTATCGTCTAGCAGGAACACAGATACGCAGTATTTT
CDR3 protein: CASYSGFLSSSRNTDTQYF

V gene: TRBV19
J gene: TRBJ1-1
D gene: TRBD1
clone size: -
CDR3 DNA: TGTGCCAGTAGTATCCCCTTAGGGACAGGGAAGGCTGAAGCTTTCTTT
CDR3 protein: CASSIPLGTGKAEAFF

V gene: TRBV19
J gene: TRBJ1-5
D gene: -
clone size: -
CDR3 DNA: TGTGCCAGTAGTATGGTCACAGGGCCGAATCAGCCCCAGCATTTT
CDR3 protein: CASSMVTGPNQPQHF

V gene: TRBV6-5
J gene: TRBJ1-3
D gene: -
clone size: -
CDR3 DNA: TGTGCCAGCAGTTACGGCGACGTCGGAAACACCATATATTTT
CDR3 protein: CASSYGDVGNTIYF

V gene: TRBV10-3
J gene: TRBJ2-3
D gene: TRBD2
clone size: -
CDR3 DNA: TGTGCCATCAGGGATGGGCTAGCGGGGAGCACAGATACGCAGTATTTT
CDR3 protein: CAIRDGLAGSTDTQYF

V gene: TRBV10-1
J gene: TRBJ1-6
D gene: -
clone size: -
CDR3 DNA: TGCGCCAGCAGTGTCGCCGGGAACGCACCCCTCCACTTT
CDR3 protein: CASSVAGNAPLHF

V gene: TRBV14
J gene: TRBJ2-3
D gene: -
clone size: -
CDR3 DNA: TGTGCCAGCAGCTTGGACCGGTTCAGTACAGATACGCAGTATTTT
CDR3 protein: CASSLDRFSTDTQYF

V gene: TRBV10-3
J gene: TRBJ1-3
D gene: -
clone size: -
CDR3 DNA: TGTGCCACGTTTGTAGGCTCCGGAAACACCATATATTTT
CDR3 protein: CATFVGSGNTIYF

V gene: TRBV19
J gene: TRBJ2-3
D gene: TRBD2
clone size: -
CDR3 DNA: TGTGCCAGTAGTAACCCACTAGCGGGAGTCACAGATACGCAGTATTTT
CDR3 protein: CASSNPLAGVTDTQYF

V gene: TRBV5-1
J gene: TRBJ2-5
D gene: -
clone size: -
CDR3 DNA: TGCGCCAGCAGCTTGGAAGGGGATGGAGAGACCCAGTACTTC
CDR3 protein: CASSLEGDGETQYF

V gene: TRBV7-9
J gene: TRBJ2-7
D gene: -
clone size: -
CDR3 DNA: TGTGCCAGCAGCTTAGGCATCGCAGCTAAGGGCGAGCAGTACTTC
CDR3 protein: CASSLGIAAKGEQYF

V gene: TRBV19
J gene: TRBJ1-2
D gene: TRBD1
clone size: -
CDR3 DNA: TGTGCCAGTAGTATCTACAGGGGGTTCTCTGGCTACACCTTC
CDR3 protein: CASSIYRGFSGYTF

V gene: TRBV5-1
J gene: TRBJ2-7
D gene: -
clone size: -
CDR3 DNA: TGCGCCAGCAGCTTGTCACTAGGCTACGAGCAGTACTTC
CDR3 protein: CASSLSLGYEQYF

V gene: TRBV30
J gene: TRBJ1-1
D gene: -
clone size: -
CDR3 DNA: TGTGCCTGGACTCGGAACACTGAAGCTTTCTTT
CDR3 protein: CAWTRNTEAFF

V gene: TRBV25-1
J gene: TRBJ1-4
D gene: -
clone size: once
CDR3 DNA: TGTGCCAGCAGTGAGGTGCAGGGCTATGAAAAACTGTTTTTT
CDR3 protein: CASSEVQGYEKLFF

V gene: TRBV19
J gene: TRBJ1-5
D gene: TRBD1
clone size: once
CDR3 DNA: TGTGCCAGTAGTATTAGGACAGGGAGGAATCAGCCCCAGCATTTT
CDR3 protein: CASSIRTGRNQPQHF